Below, 30 T cell receptor beta chains from the same sample are listed, as sequenced in a study of T cell changes during pregnancy in multiple sclerosis. TCRdb keeps only in-frame clones here, not all; method: immunoSEQ multiplex PCR. The sample has fewer than 45,000 clones, over 85% seen once. Here the sequenced sample was CD4+ T cells from peripheral blood mononuclear cells, taken after pregnancy. The receptors here all came from a female donor in good health, enrolled as a control in a pregnancy study.

CDR3 sequence reads: CASSIAPGERTEAFF. As DNA, the CDR3 is TGTGCCAGTAGTATAGCTCCAGGGGAGAGGACTGAAGCTTTCTTT. The V gene is TRBV19, the J gene TRBJ1-1; TRBD1 is a possible D gene (6 bases). Germline CDR1 is LNHDA and CDR2 is SQIVND (reference sequence). V lost 1 base and J 5 bases, leaving 14 bases between the germline ends. The CDR3 length is 15 residues.

This chain connects TRBV13 to TRBJ2-7; 7 positions match TRBD1. V shed 5 bases and J 2 bases; nucleotides not matched to a gene: 6. Germline V gene data show CDR1 as PRHDT and CDR2 as FYEKMQ (reference sequence). This CDR3 spans 14 amino acids. The CDR3 coding sequence is TGTGCCAGCAGCCCTAACAGGGGACCCTACGAGCAGTACTTC. Residues: CASSPNRGPYEQYF.

V gene TRBV30 combines with J gene TRBJ1-1; D is unresolved. The CDR3 length is 10 residues. Per the germline V gene, CDR1 is GTSNPN and CDR2 is SVGIG (reference sequence). V lost 4 bases and J lost 6, with 6 bases in between. Here the CDR3 DNA reads TGTGCCTGGATACAGTCTGAAGCTTTCTTT. It specifies CAWIQSEAFF.

The V call is TRBV2, the J call TRBJ2-5; 12 bases map to TRBD2. Germline CDR1 SNHLY, CDR2 FYNNEI. The trim removed 3 bases at V and 2 bases at J, leaving 7 bases unmatched. CDR3 length: 17 amino acids. The CDR3 is CASSDAGLAGGQETQYF. CDR3 nucleotides: TGTGCCAGCAGTGACGCTGGGCTAGCGGGGGGGCAAGAGACCCAGTACTTC.

V usage is TRBV14 and J usage is TRBJ1-1; 7 bases are a match to TRBD1. The germline V gene encodes CDR1 SGHDN and CDR2 FVKESK. V was clipped by 3 bases and J by 6 bases; unmatched bases: 10. The CDR3 length is 15 residues. The CDR3 sequence is CASSQPLRGLAEAFF. The CDR3, as DNA: TGTGCCAGCAGCCAGCCCCTGAGGGGGCTCGCTGAAGCTTTCTTT.

This chain connects TRBV5-1 to TRBJ1-2, with 12 bases that match TRBD1. The CDR3 runs to 14 residues. Germline CDR1 SGHRS, CDR2 YFSETQ. Germline trimming cut 0 bases from V and 8 bases from J; bases unmatched to any gene: 2. As DNA, the CDR3 is TGCGCCAGCAGCTTGGACGGGACAGGGGGCGGCTACACCTTC. Translating gives CASSLDGTGGGYTF.

The chain carries TRBV4-2 and TRBJ1-4; the match to TRBD1 covers 7 bases. CDR3 size: 16 residues. Germline V gene lookup returns CDR1 LGHNA and CDR2 YNFKEQ. V gave up 2 bases and J gave up 7 bases; unmatched junction bases: 10. This CDR3 reads CASSQWGQTEGEKLFF. CDR3 coding DNA: TGTGCCAGCAGCCAATGGGGACAGACTGAGGGTGAAAAACTGTTTTTT.

The gene calls are TRBV5-1 and TRBJ2-1; D may be TRBD1 (6 bases). Germline loops: CDR1 SGHRS, CDR2 YFSETQ. Trimming left V 4 bases short and J 4 bases short, with 12 bases between. The CDR3 is 14 amino acids. This CDR3 reads CASSTADRYNEQFF. CDR3 DNA sequence: TGCGCCAGCAGCACTGCAGACAGGTACAATGAGCAGTTCTTC.

The genes are TRBV18 and TRBJ2-1, with a tentative D call TRBD2 (6 bases). The germline CDR1 and CDR2 sequences are KGHSH and LQKENI. This CDR3 comprises 15 residues. Trimming pared 3 bases from V and 5 bases from J, leaving 14 bases between. Here the CDR3 reads CASSPEGLGNNEQFF. The CDR3 bases are TGTGCCAGCTCACCGGAGGGGCTTGGGAACAATGAGCAGTTCTTC. Full variable domain (remainder filled in from reference TRBV18 and TRBJ2-1): NAGVMQNPRHLVRRRGQEARLRCSPMKGHSHVYWYRQLPEEGLKFMVYLQKENIIDESGMPKERFSAEFPKEGPSILRIQQVVRGDSAAYFCASSPEGLGNNEQFFGPGTRLTVL.

The J gene is TRBJ1-6, the V gene TRBV7-9, with 7 nucleotides matching TRBD1. The germline gives CDR1 SEHNR, CDR2 FQNEAQ (reference sequence). This CDR3 spans 14 amino acids. With V trimmed by 5 bases and J by 13 bases, 11 bases remained unmatched. The CDR3 DNA reads as TGTGCCAGCAGCCATGAGACAGGGTTTGATCCCCTCCACTTT. Translating it yields CASSHETGFDPLHF.

This chain links TRBV19 with TRBJ1-5, with D possibly matching TRBD1 (6 bases). Between the trimmed V and J ends, which lost 1 base and 4 bases, there was a span of 11 bases. Germline CDR1 and CDR2: LNHDA and SQIVND (reference sequence). This CDR3 spans 15 amino acids. CDR3 in amino acids: CASSIVVRGNQPQHF. The CDR3 DNA sequence: TGTGCCAGTAGTATAGTCGTCAGGGGAAATCAGCCCCAGCATTTT.

This clone was found once. V and J are TRBV10-3 and TRBJ1-2; D is possibly TRBD1 (6 bases). Trimming took off 6 bases at V and 3 bases at J, with 14 bases between the two ends. The CDR3 totals 14 residues. Germline loops: CDR1 ENHRY, CDR2 SYGVKD. This CDR3 reads CAIRRQGIDYGYTF. The DNA for the CDR3 is TGTGCCATCAGAAGGCAGGGGATCGACTATGGCTACACCTTC.

CDR3 in DNA: TGTGCCAGCTCACCACTGGTCCAGGGAGCTGTACCGGGACTTACCCCTTTAGCCAAAAACATTCAGTACTTC. Translated, it gives CASSPLVQGAVPGLTPLAKNIQYF. V and J are TRBV18 and TRBJ2-4; tentatively, D is TRBD2 (6 bases). The germline V and J ends were trimmed by 1 base and 0 bases, with 34 bases remaining between them. Germline-derived CDR1 and CDR2 are KGHSH and LQKENI. CDR3 length: 24 amino acids.

This sequence joins TRBV7-3 and TRBJ2-1, with D perhaps matching TRBD2 (7 bases). CDR1 and CDR2 from the germline V gene are SGHTA and FQGTGA. The CDR3 extends over 16 amino acids. The germline V and J ends were trimmed by 4 bases and 9 bases, with 22 bases remaining between them. CDR3 in amino acids: CASSSLGGGDWGEQFF. The CDR3 coding sequence is TGTGCCAGCAGCTCGTTAGGGGGGGGCGATTGGGGTGAGCAGTTCTTC. Full variable domain (remainder filled in from reference TRBV7-3 and TRBJ2-1): GAGVSQTPSNKVTEKGKYVELRCDPISGHTALYWYRQSLGQGPEFLIYFQGTGAADDSGLPNDRFFAVRPEGSVSTLKIQRTERGDSAVYLCASSSLGGGDWGEQFFGPGTRLTVL.

The chain has TRBV4-1 and TRBJ2-1; 9 bases line up with TRBD2. This CDR3 contains 15 residues. V was clipped by 3 bases and J by 6 bases; unmatched bases: 6. Germline values: CDR1 MGHRA, CDR2 YSYEKL. CDR3 bases: TGCGCCAGCAGCCATTCAGCGGGAGGCCGCAATGAGCAGTTCTTC. Protein: CASSHSAGGRNEQFF.

This chain connects TRBV7-2 to TRBJ1-2; possible D gene TRBD1, 5 bases. CDR1 is SGHTA, CDR2 FQGNSA, per germline. This CDR3 spans 15 amino acids. V lost 5 bases, J lost 6 bases, and 19 bases lay in between. CDR3 sequence reads: CASSQPGNRKDGYTF. DNA for the CDR3: TGTGCCAGCAGCCAGCCAGGGAACAGGAAGGATGGCTACACCTTC.

The chain links TRBV11-1 to TRBJ2-5, with D possibly matching TRBD1 (5 bases). Germline lookup yields CDR1 SGHAT and CDR2 FQDESV (reference sequence). The V gene lost 5 bases and the J gene lost 2 bases, with 12 bases spanning the gap. The CDR3 spans 14 residues. CDR3 amino acids: CASSPDSYQETQYF. CDR3 DNA: TGTGCCAGCAGCCCAGACAGCTATCAAGAGACCCAGTACTTC. The complete variable domain, with remaining parts taken from reference TRBV11-1 and TRBJ2-5, reads EAEVAQSPRYKITEKSQAVAFWCDPISGHATLYWYRQILGQGPELLVQFQDESVVDDSQLPKDRFSAERLKGVDSTLKIQPAELGDSAMYLCASSPDSYQETQYFGPGTRLLVL.

The chain recombines TRBV10-3 with TRBJ2-5, with D perhaps TRBD1 (6 bases). Germline values: CDR1 ENHRY, CDR2 SYGVKD. V dropped 0 bases and J dropped 8 bases, with 16 bases sitting between them. This CDR3 spans 15 amino acids. DNA of the CDR3: TGTGCCATCAGTGAGTCCGACAGGAAAGGGGGTACCCAGTACTTC. Its translation is CAISESDRKGGTQYF.

The CDR3 sequence: CAIWGRDRDNYGYTF. CDR3 sequence (DNA): TGTGCCATCTGGGGCCGGGACAGGGACAACTATGGCTACACCTTC. The chain recombines TRBV6-5 with TRBJ1-2, with 9 nucleotides matching TRBD1. Trimming took 10 bases from V and 2 from J; bases not matched to a gene: 11. The germline gives CDR1 MNHEY, CDR2 SVGAGI. The CDR3 sequence is 15 residues long.

The rearrangement links TRBV5-1 to TRBJ2-1; 8 nucleotides match TRBD2. This CDR3 is built from 19 residues. CDR1 and CDR2 from the germline V gene are SGHRS and YFSETQ. V dropped 1 base and J dropped 8; count of bases not matched to a gene: 20. The CDR3 DNA follows: TGCGCCAGCAGCTTGATCCCCCCGGGAGCGGGAGCCTCTTGGGATGAGCAGTTCTTC. It translates to CASSLIPPGAGASWDEQFF.

This clone was seen a single time. This CDR3 reads CASSVLASTDTQYF. In DNA form, the CDR3 reads TGTGCCAGCAGCGTTCTAGCTAGCACAGATACGCAGTATTTT. This rearrangement joins TRBV9 to TRBJ2-3; possibly TRBD2 for D (5 bases). V lost 2 bases and J 0 bases, leaving 7 bases between the germline ends. The CDR3 spans 14 residues. CDR1 and CDR2 (germline): SGDLS, YYNGEE.

The chain recombines TRBV6-5 with TRBJ2-7, with 7 nucleotides matching TRBD1. V shed 6 bases and J 0 bases; nucleotides not matched to a gene: 8. Germline-derived CDR1 and CDR2 are MNHEY and SVGAGI. The CDR3 extends over 15 amino acids. The CDR3 coding sequence is TGTGCCAGCAGGCCCGGGGACAGCCCCTCCTACGAGCAGTACTTC. It specifies CASRPGDSPSYEQYF.

This clone was observed a single time. The V call is TRBV2, the J call TRBJ2-5; TRBD2 matches 8 bases. V shed 6 bases and J 5 bases; nucleotides not matched to a gene: 11. This CDR3 has 15 amino acids. CDR1 and CDR2 from the germline V gene are SNHLY and FYNNEI. CDR3 sequence (DNA): TGTGCCAGCAGGGGACTAGGGGCTTATCGGGAGACCCAGTACTTC. Translating it yields CASRGLGAYRETQYF.

The rearrangement uses TRBV30 and TRBJ2-7; the match to TRBD1 covers 7 bases. This CDR3 is 16 amino acids long. The junction had 15 bases not matched to a gene; V was cut back by 1 base and J by 6 bases. CDR1 is GTSNPN and CDR2 is SVGIG in the germline V gene (reference sequence). The CDR3 is CAWSAPRQGLFFEQYF. The CDR3 DNA sequence: TGTGCCTGGAGTGCCCCCCGACAGGGCCTCTTTTTCGAGCAGTACTTC.

The chain combines TRBV5-8 with TRBJ2-7, with D perhaps TRBD1 (6 bases). The germline V gene has CDR1 SGHTS and CDR2 YDEGEE. Trimming shortened V by 4 bases and J by 1 base, and 18 bases separated the two germline ends. The length of the CDR3 is 16 residues. CDR3 loop: CASSHPSRTVSYEQYF. The CDR3 DNA reads TGTGCCAGCAGCCACCCGAGCAGGACAGTATCCTACGAGCAGTACTTC.

The V gene is TRBV29-1, the J gene TRBJ1-1, with D unclear. Germline V gene sequence: CDR1 SQVTM, CDR2 ANQGSEA. V was cut by 5 bases and J by 3 bases, with 10 bases left in between. The CDR3 is 12 residues long. The CDR3 nucleotides are TGCAGCGTTTTCGAGGGTGACACTGAAGCTTTCTTT. Its protein is CSVFEGDTEAFF.

The rearrangement uses TRBV27 and TRBJ2-1; 12 bases match TRBD2. CDR1 and CDR2 from the germline V gene are MNHEY and SMNVEV (reference sequence). This CDR3 has 21 amino acids. After removal of 4 bases from V and 0 bases from J, the junction contained 16 bases not matched to a gene. In DNA form, the CDR3 reads TGTGCCAGCAGTTCGAGAATACCAGGACTAGCGGGAATAAGCTCCTACAATGAGCAGTTCTTC. This encodes CASSSRIPGLAGISSYNEQFF.

V is TRBV28 and J is TRBJ1-2, with unresolved D. The CDR3 is 12 amino acids. The V end lost 6 bases, the J end lost 4 bases, and 9 bases lay between the germline ends. Germline loops: CDR1 MDHEN, CDR2 SYDVKM. The CDR3 loop reads CASSNGPYGYTF. The CDR3 nucleotides are TGTGCCAGCAGCAATGGGCCCTATGGCTACACCTTC.

The rearrangement links TRBV5-1 to TRBJ1-1; maybe TRBD1 (5 bases). This CDR3 has 14 residues. The V end was cut by 0 bases, the J end by 3 bases, with 9 bases between. The germline V gene encodes CDR1 SGHRS and CDR2 YFSETQ. The CDR3 DNA is TGCGCCAGCAGCTTGGAAGGGGCGGACACTGAAGCTTTCTTT. Protein product: CASSLEGADTEAFF.

The J gene is TRBJ2-3, the V gene TRBV4-1, with D possibly being TRBD2 (5 bases). CDR3 length: 15 residues. V gave up 2 bases and J gave up 2 bases, with 11 bases separating them. Germline CDR1 is MGHRA and CDR2 is YSYEKL. CDR3 residues: CASSQRLANTDTQYF. The CDR3 DNA reads as TGCGCCAGCAGCCAACGGCTAGCAAACACAGATACGCAGTATTTT.